The next 22 T cell receptor beta chains were all read from a single sample in a study of human T cells and chemical hapten exposure. TCRdb re-called the RACE reads through MiXCR, storing one row per CDR3 protein. The sample holds 300,000 to 350,000 distinct CDR3 sequences, about 7% seen once. Time point described: patch test 1, 2 weeks after DPC sensitization. Treatment described: therapeutic diphenylcyclopropenone sensitization with weekly scalp DPC. The source was whole blood, collected in connection with sensitization to the hapten diphenylcyclopropenone (DPC). All receptors derive from a woman aged 18-29 years with alopecia areata. Some clones in this sample may be carry-over from other donors' samples.

The chain combines TRBV6-1 with TRBJ2-7, with D hard to call. V lost 3 bases, J lost 0 bases, and 9 bases lay in between. CDR1 is MNHNS and CDR2 is SASEGT in the germline V gene. This CDR3 comprises 14 residues. CDR3 residues: CASSDNWSSYEQYF. The CDR3 bases are TGTGCCAGCAGTGATAATTGGAGCTCCTACGAGCAGTACTTC.

This clonotype was seen repeatedly, ten times or more. The chain uses TRBV2 and TRBJ1-5, with D unclear. With 2 bases removed from V and 5 bases from J, the gap between germline ends came to 10 bases. The length of the CDR3 is 14 residues. Germline CDR1 and CDR2: SNHLY and FYNNEI. The chain's CDR3 is CASSETAPDQPQHF. Written as DNA, the CDR3 is TGTGCCAGCAGTGAAACGGCGCCAGATCAGCCCCAGCATTTT.

This sequence joins TRBV7-2 and TRBJ1-6, with TRBD1 identical over 12 bases. The germline gives CDR1 SGHTA, CDR2 FQGNSA. The trim removed 5 bases at V and 0 bases at J, leaving 8 bases unmatched. The CDR3 has 19 amino acids. The CDR3 sequence is CASSPGTGGTSSYNSPLHF. CDR3 bases: TGTGCCAGCAGCCCGGGGACAGGGGGCACGAGCTCCTATAATTCACCCCTCCACTTT.

This clonotype came up a few times. The chain recombines TRBV5-1 with TRBJ2-3; 12 bases match TRBD2. Losses at the gene ends were 3 bases for V and 2 bases for J; bases not matched to a gene: 4. Germline CDR1 reads SGHRS; CDR2 reads YFSETQ. The CDR3 covers 16 residues. The CDR3, as DNA: TGCGCCAGCAGCTCCGGACTAGCGGGGTTCACAGATACGCAGTATTTT. It encodes CASSSGLAGFTDTQYF.

This clonotype was seen ten or more times. The CDR3 bases are TGTGCCAGCAGCCAAGATAGCCCCGGAACGACGCAGTATTTT. Its translation: CASSQDSPGTTQYF. The genes are TRBV3-1 and TRBJ2-3; D gene unclear. Trimming left V 0 bases short and J 9 bases short, with 13 bases between. CDR1 and CDR2 from the germline V gene are LGHDT and YNNKEL (reference sequence). The CDR3 is made up of 14 amino acids.

This clonotype was observed at least ten times. V gene TRBV18 combines with J gene TRBJ2-5; D remains ambiguous. The CDR3 covers 12 residues. V was cut by 8 bases and J by 0 bases, with 7 bases left in between. Per the germline V gene, CDR1 is KGHSH and CDR2 is LQKENI. The CDR3 loop reads CASSPDQETQYF. The CDR3 DNA sequence: TGTGCCAGCAGTCCAGACCAAGAGACCCAGTACTTC.

This clonotype appeared once. This chain links TRBV6-5 with TRBJ1-1, with a tentative D call TRBD1 (5 bases). This CDR3 region has 15 residues. Germline CDR1 MNHEY, CDR2 SVGAGI. V was cut by 8 bases and J by 0 bases, with 16 bases left in between. CDR3 protein: CASGRIQEMNTEAFF. DNA for the CDR3: TGTGCCAGCGGGCGGATACAGGAGATGAACACTGAAGCTTTCTTT.

This clonotype was detected a few times. This chain links TRBV20-1 with TRBJ2-7; D is perhaps TRBD1 (5 bases). V shed 2 bases and J shed 2 bases, with 10 bases lying between them. Germline V gene sequence: CDR1 DFQATT, CDR2 SNEGSKA (reference sequence). This CDR3 region has 13 residues. The CDR3 protein is CSARMVTAYEQYF. The CDR3 nucleotides are TGCAGTGCTAGAATGGTGACAGCCTACGAGCAGTACTTC.

The sample holds many counts of this clonotype. The chain links TRBV7-3 to TRBJ2-5, with 9 nucleotides matching TRBD2. This CDR3 is 15 amino acids long. The junction had 5 bases not matched to a gene; V was cut back by 2 bases and J by 4 bases. The germline V gene encodes CDR1 SGHTA and CDR2 FQGTGA. The CDR3 DNA sequence: TGTGCCAGCAGCTTAGGGACTAGCATCGGAGAGACCCAGTACTTC. Translating it yields CASSLGTSIGETQYF.

The chain couples TRBV7-3 to TRBJ1-4, with 9 bases matching TRBD1. Germline lookup yields CDR1 SGHTA and CDR2 FQGTGA. V dropped 5 bases and J dropped 9; count of bases not matched to a gene: 7. There are 14 residues in the CDR3. CDR3 DNA: TGTGCCAGCAGCGCAGGGACAGGGACCCAAAAACTGTTTTTT. This codes for CASSAGTGTQKLFF.

This clonotype was observed many times. The rearrangement links TRBV5-1 to TRBJ1-1; TRBD1 matches at 11 bases. CDR3 size: 16 residues. Germline-derived CDR1 and CDR2 are SGHRS and YFSETQ. The trim removed 4 bases at V and 5 bases at J, leaving 10 bases unmatched. The DNA for the CDR3 is TGCGCCAGCAGCCCTCCCGGACAGGGGGCGTCGACTGAAGCTTTCTTT. Translating gives CASSPPGQGASTEAFF. Complete variable domain (other parts from reference TRBV5-1 and TRBJ1-1): KAGVTQTPRYLIKTRGQQVTLSCSPISGHRSVSWYQQTPGQGLQFLFEYFSETQRNKGNFPGRFSGRQFSNSRSEMNVSTLELGDSALYLCASSPPGQGASTEAFFGQGTRLTVV.

Many counts were recorded for this clonotype. The DNA for the CDR3 is TGTGCCAGCAGCAATTGGCCTAGCGGGGGTACCGGGGAGCTGTTTTTT. Amino acids: CASSNWPSGGTGELFF. V is TRBV21-1 and J is TRBJ2-2; the D call in the table, TRBD2, was not verified against the DNA. TRBV21-1 is reported as a pseudogene. The CDR3 has 16 residues.

This clonotype was observed at least ten times. The chain carries TRBV7-8 and TRBJ1-6, with D possibly matching TRBD1 (5 bases). Trimming removed 1 base at V and 3 bases at J, with 7 bases between. Per germline, CDR1 SGHVS and CDR2 FQNEAQ. The CDR3 spans 15 residues. CDR3 in amino acids: CASSLVRGYNSPLHF. DNA of the CDR3: TGTGCCAGCAGCTTAGTGAGGGGCTATAATTCACCCCTCCACTTT.

This clonotype has more than one count but fewer than ten. The J gene is TRBJ1-2, the V gene TRBV6-5; 9 nucleotides match TRBD1. Germline lookup yields CDR1 MNHEY and CDR2 SVGAGI. The CDR3 has 13 residues. The junction had 9 bases not matched to a gene; V was cut back by 8 bases and J by 8 bases. The CDR3 DNA reads TGTGCCAGCCTTTATCCGGGACAGGGAGGCTACACCTTC. Translating it yields CASLYPGQGGYTF.

This chain joins TRBV7-2 and TRBJ2-5; 13 bases fit TRBD2. The germline V gene has CDR1 SGHTA and CDR2 FQGNSA. This CDR3 has 17 residues. V shed 4 bases, J shed 5 bases, and the junction held 10 bases outside the gene matches. The CDR3, as DNA: TGTGCCAGCAGCTCGGGACTAGCGGGGTTGAACGTGGAGACCCAGTACTTC. Translating it yields CASSSGLAGLNVETQYF. The whole variable domain, remainder taken from reference TRBV7-2 and TRBJ2-5, is GAGVSQSPSNKVTEKGKDVELRCDPISGHTALYWYRQSLGQGLEFLIYFQGNSAPDKSGLPSDRFSAERTGGSVSTLTIQRTQQEDSAVYLCASSSGLAGLNVETQYFGPGTRLLVL.

Ten or more counts support this clonotype. J is TRBJ2-2 and V is TRBV6-5; 9 positions match TRBD2. This CDR3 spans 16 amino acids. Looked up from germline, CDR1 is MNHEY and CDR2 is SVGAGI. Unmatched junction bases numbered 2, after V lost 2 bases and J lost 1 base. The CDR3 loop is CASSYGLARNTGELFF. CDR3 DNA sequence: TGTGCCAGCAGTTACGGACTAGCGAGGAACACCGGGGAGCTGTTTTTT.

This clonotype was seen only a few times. The J gene is TRBJ1-3, the V gene TRBV6-2 or TRBV6-3; D gene unclear. The CDR3 has 13 residues. Looked up from germline, CDR1 is MNHEY and CDR2 is SVGEGT. The V gene lost 8 bases and the J gene lost 3 bases, with 11 bases spanning the gap. CDR3 coding DNA: TGTGCCAGCTCACGGGTCCTTGGAAACACCATATATTTT. This gives the protein CASSRVLGNTIYF.

About this clonotype: Given the absence of the conserved phenylalanine or tryptophan at the CDR3 end, a read error is likely. The rearrangement links TRBV6-2 or TRBV6-3 to TRBJ1-6; the D gene is possibly TRBD1 (6 bases). The CDR3 is 13 residues long. V dropped 7 bases and J dropped 10 bases, with 14 bases sitting between them. Germline-derived CDR1 and CDR2 are MNHEY and SVGEGT. The DNA of the CDR3 is TGTGCCAGCACCGGGAGAGGGGGGTCACCCCTCCACATT. It translates to CASTGRGGSPLHI.

This clonotype was counted between two and nine times. This chain links TRBV10-3 with TRBJ2-7; TRBD2 aligns across 7 bases. The CDR3 length is 16 residues. Germline CDR1 and CDR2: ENHRY and SYGVKD. V dropped 3 bases and J dropped 0; count of bases not matched to a gene: 8. CDR3 sequence: CAISDLAVRSSYEQYF. CDR3 sequence (DNA): TGTGCCATCAGTGATCTAGCGGTACGGAGCTCCTACGAGCAGTACTTC.

The chain is built from TRBV6-5 and TRBJ1-2; D ambiguous. Germline V lookup: CDR1 MNHEY, CDR2 SVGAGI. V was cut by 8 bases and J by 4 bases, with 14 bases left in between. The CDR3 consists of 13 residues. The CDR3 loop reads CASQEGRSYGYTF. CDR3 DNA: TGTGCCAGCCAGGAAGGGCGAAGCTATGGCTACACCTTC.

This clonotype came up many times. The chain has TRBV10-3 and TRBJ1-1; maybe TRBD1 (6 bases). The length of the CDR3 is 15 residues. Trimming cost V 4 bases and J 2 bases, with 14 bases left between them. CDR1 is ENHRY, CDR2 SYGVKD, per germline. The CDR3 DNA sequence: TGTGCCATCAGTGCTAGACAGGAACTCAACACTGAAGCTTTCTTT. Encoded protein: CAISARQELNTEAFF.

This clonotype came up many times. The J gene is TRBJ2-1, the V gene TRBV19; maybe TRBD2 (6 bases). The CDR3 length is 16 residues. Germline-derived CDR1 and CDR2 are LNHDA and SQIVND (reference sequence). The V end lost 0 bases, the J end lost 1 base, and 10 bases lay between the germline ends. This CDR3 is CASSIDSGTSYNEQFF. CDR3 nucleotides: TGTGCCAGTAGTATAGATTCCGGGACTTCCTACAATGAGCAGTTCTTC. The full variable domain, in which reference TRBV19 and TRBJ2-1 provide the parts outside the CDR3, is DGGITQSPKYLFRKEGQNVTLSCEQNLNHDAMYWYRQDPGQGLRLIYYSQIVNDFQKGDIAEGYSVSREKKESFPLTVTSAQKNPTAFYLCASSIDSGTSYNEQFFGPGTRLTVL.